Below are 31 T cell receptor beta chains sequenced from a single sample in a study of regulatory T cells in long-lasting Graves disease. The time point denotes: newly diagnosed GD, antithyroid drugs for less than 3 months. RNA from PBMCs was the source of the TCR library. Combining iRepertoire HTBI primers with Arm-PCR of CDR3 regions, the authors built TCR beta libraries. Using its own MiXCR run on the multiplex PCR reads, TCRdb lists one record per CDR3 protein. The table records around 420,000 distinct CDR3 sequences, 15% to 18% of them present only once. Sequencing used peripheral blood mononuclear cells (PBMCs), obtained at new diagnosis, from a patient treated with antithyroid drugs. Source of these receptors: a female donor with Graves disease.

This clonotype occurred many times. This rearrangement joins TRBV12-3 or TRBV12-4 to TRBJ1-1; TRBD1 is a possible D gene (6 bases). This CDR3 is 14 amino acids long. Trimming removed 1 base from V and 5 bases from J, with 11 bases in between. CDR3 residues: CASSLDGGRTEAFF. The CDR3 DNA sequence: TGTGCCAGCAGTTTAGACGGGGGGCGGACTGAAGCTTTCTTT.

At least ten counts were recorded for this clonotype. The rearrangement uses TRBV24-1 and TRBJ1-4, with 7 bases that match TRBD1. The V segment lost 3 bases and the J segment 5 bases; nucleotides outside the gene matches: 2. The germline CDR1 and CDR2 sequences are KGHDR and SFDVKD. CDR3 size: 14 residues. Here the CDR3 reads CATSDTGENEKLFF. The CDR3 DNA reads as TGTGCCACCAGTGATACAGGGGAAAATGAAAAACTGTTTTTT.

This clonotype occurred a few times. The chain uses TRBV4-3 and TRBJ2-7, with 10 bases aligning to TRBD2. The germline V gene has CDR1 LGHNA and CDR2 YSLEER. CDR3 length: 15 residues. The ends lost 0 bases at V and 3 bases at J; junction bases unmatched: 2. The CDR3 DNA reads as TGCGCCAGCAGCCAAGAGGCTAGCGGGAGCTACGAGCAGTACTTC. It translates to CASSQEASGSYEQYF.

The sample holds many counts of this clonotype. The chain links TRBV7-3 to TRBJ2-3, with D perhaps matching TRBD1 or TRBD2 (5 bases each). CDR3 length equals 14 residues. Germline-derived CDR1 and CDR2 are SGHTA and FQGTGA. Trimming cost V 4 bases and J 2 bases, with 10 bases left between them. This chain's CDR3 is CASSWDGDTDTQYF. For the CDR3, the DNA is TGTGCCAGCAGCTGGGACGGCGACACAGATACGCAGTATTTT.

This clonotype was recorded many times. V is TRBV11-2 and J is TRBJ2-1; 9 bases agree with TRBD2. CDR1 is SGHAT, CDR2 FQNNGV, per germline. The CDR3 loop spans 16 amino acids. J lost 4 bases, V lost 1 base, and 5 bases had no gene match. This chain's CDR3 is CASSLVAGVVYNEQFF. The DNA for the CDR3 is TGTGCCAGCAGCTTAGTAGCGGGAGTCGTTTACAATGAGCAGTTCTTC.

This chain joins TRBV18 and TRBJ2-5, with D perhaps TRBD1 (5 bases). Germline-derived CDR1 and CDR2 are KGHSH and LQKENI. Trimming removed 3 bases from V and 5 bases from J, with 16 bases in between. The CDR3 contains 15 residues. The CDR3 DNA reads TGTGCCAGCTCACCCAGGGTCCAGCCTTTTGAGACCCAGTACTTC. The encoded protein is CASSPRVQPFETQYF.

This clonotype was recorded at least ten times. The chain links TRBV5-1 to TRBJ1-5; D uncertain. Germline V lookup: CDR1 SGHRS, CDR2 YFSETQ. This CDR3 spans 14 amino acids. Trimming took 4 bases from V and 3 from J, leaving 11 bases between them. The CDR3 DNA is TGCGCCAGCAGCACCCGGACCGACAATCAGCCCCAGCATTTT. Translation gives CASSTRTDNQPQHF.

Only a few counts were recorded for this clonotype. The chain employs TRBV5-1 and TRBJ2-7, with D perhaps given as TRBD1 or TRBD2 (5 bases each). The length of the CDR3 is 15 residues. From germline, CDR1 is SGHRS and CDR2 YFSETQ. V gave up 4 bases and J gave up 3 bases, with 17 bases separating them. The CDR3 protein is CASSVGEGTHYEQYF. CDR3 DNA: TGCGCCAGCAGCGTGGGAGAGGGGACGCACTACGAGCAGTACTTC.

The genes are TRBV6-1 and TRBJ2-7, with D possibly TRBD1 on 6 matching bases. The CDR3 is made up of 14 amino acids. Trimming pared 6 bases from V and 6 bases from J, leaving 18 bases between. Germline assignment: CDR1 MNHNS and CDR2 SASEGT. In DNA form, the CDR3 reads TGTGCCAGCAGCGTGACAGGCGGTGGGTTCGAGCAGTACTTC. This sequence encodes CASSVTGGGFEQYF.

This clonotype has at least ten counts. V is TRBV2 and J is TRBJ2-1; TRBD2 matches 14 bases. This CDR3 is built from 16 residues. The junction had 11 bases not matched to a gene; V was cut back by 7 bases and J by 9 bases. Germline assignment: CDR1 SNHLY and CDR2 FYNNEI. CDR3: CASTDPTSGGAGEQFF. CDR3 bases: TGTGCCAGCACTGACCCGACTAGCGGGGGGGCTGGTGAGCAGTTCTTC.

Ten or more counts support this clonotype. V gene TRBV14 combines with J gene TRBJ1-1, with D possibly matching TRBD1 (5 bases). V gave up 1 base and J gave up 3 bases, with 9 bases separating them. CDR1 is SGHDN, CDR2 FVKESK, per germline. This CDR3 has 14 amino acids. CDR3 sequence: CASSQGGRDTEAFF. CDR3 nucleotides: TGTGCCAGCAGCCAAGGAGGCAGGGACACTGAAGCTTTCTTT.

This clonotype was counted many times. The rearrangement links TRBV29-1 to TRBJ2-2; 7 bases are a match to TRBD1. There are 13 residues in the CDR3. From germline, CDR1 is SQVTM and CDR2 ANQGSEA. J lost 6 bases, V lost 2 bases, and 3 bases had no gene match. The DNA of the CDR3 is TGCAGCGTTGAAAAGCAGGGGGCCGGGGAGCTGTTTTTT. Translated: CSVEKQGAGELFF.

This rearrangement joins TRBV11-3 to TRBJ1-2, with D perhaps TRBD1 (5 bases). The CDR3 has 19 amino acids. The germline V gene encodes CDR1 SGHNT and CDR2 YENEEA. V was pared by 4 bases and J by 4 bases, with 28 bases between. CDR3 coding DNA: TGTGCCAGCAGCTGCCCCCTCGACGGGGAGTTTGGGGGGAGCTATGGCTACACCTTC. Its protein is CASSCPLDGEFGGSYGYTF. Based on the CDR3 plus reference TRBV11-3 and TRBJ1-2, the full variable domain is EAGVVQSPRYKIIEKKQPVAFWCNPISGHNTLYWYLQNLGQGPELLIRYENEEAVDDSQLPKDRFSAERLKGVDSTLKIQPAELGDSAVYLCASSCPLDGEFGGSYGYTFGSGTRLTVV.

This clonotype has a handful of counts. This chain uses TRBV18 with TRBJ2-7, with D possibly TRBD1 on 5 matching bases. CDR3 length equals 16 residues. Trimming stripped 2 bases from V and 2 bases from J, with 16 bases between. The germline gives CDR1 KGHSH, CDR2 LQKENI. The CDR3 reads CASSPIDSEPTYEQYF. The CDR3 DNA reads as TGTGCCAGCTCACCAATCGACAGCGAGCCAACCTACGAGCAGTACTTC.

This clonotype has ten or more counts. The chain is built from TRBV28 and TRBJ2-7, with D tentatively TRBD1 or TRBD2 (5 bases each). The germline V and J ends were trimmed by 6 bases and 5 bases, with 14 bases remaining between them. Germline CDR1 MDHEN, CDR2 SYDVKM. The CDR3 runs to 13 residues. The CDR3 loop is CASREGNPHEQYF. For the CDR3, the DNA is TGTGCCAGCAGAGAGGGGAACCCCCACGAGCAGTACTTC.

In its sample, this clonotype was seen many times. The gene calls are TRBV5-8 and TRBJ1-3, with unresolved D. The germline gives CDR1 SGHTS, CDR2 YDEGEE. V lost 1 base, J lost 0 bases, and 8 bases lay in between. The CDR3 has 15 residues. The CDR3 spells CASSLLRSSGNTIYF. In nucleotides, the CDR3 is TGTGCCAGCAGCTTGCTGAGGAGCTCTGGAAACACCATATATTTT. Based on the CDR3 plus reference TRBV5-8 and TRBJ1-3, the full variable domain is EAGVTQSPTHLIKTRGQQATLRCSPISGHTSVYWYQQALGLGLQFLLWYDEGEERNRGNFPPRFSGRQFPNYSSELNVNALELEDSALYLCASSLLRSSGNTIYFGEGSWLTVV.

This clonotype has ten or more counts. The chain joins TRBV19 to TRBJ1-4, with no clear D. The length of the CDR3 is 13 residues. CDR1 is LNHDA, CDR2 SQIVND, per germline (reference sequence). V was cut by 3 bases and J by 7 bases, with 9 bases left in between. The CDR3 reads CASSIRLGEKLFF. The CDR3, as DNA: TGTGCCAGTAGTATCAGGCTTGGTGAAAAACTGTTTTTT.

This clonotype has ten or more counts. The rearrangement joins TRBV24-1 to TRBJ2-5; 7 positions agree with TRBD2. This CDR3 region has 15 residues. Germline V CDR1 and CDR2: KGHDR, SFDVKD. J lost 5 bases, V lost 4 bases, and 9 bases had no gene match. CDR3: CATSDSQSAGETQYF. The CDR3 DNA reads TGTGCCACCAGTGACTCGCAATCAGCGGGGGAGACCCAGTACTTC.

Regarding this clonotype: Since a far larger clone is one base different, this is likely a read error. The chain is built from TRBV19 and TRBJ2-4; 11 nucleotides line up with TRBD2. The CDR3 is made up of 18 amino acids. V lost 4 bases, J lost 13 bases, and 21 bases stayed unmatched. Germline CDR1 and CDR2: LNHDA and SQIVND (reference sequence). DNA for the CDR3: TGTGCCAGTAGTACCCCCGCGGGTATAGCGGGAGGGCCAGGGGAGCAGTACTTC. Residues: CASSTPAGIAGGPGEQYF.

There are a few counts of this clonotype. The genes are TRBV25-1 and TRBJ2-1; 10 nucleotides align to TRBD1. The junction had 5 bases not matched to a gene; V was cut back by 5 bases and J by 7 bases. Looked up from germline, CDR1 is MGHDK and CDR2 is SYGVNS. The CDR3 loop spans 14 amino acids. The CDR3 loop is CASSKSGQGNEQFF. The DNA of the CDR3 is TGTGCCAGCAGTAAATCGGGACAGGGGAATGAGCAGTTCTTC.

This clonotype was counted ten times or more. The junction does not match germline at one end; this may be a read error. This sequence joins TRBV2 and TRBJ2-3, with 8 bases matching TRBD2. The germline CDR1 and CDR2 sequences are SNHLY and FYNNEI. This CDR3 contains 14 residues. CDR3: CASSQAGESDTQYF. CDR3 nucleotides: TGTGCCAGCAGTCAAGCGGGAGAGTCAGATACGCAGTATTTT.

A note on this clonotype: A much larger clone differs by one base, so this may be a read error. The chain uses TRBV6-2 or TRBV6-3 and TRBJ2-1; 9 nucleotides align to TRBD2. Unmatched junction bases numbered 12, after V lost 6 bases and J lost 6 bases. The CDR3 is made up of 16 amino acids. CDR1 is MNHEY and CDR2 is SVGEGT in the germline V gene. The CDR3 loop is CASRRPRLADLNEQFF. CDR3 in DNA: TGTGCCAGCAGGCGACCGAGACTAGCGGACCTCAATGAGCAGTTCTTC.

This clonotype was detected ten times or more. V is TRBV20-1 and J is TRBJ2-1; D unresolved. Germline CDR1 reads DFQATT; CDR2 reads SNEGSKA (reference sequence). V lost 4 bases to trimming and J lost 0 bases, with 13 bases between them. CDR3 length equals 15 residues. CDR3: CSAISSLLSYNEQFF. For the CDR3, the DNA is TGCAGTGCTATCTCCAGCCTACTCTCCTACAATGAGCAGTTCTTC.

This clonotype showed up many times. CDR3 sequence reads: CASSWGDRGTDTQYF. The CDR3 DNA is TGTGCCAGCAGTTGGGGAGACAGGGGCACAGATACGCAGTATTTT. V and J are TRBV12-3 or TRBV12-4 and TRBJ2-3, with TRBD1 matching over 7 bases. V lost 4 bases, J lost 1 base, and 5 bases stayed unmatched. The CDR3 sequence is 15 residues long.

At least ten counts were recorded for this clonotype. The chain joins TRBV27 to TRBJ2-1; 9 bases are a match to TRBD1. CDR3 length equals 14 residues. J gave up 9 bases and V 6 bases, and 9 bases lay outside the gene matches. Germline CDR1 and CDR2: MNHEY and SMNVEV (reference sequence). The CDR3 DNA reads TGTGCCAGCAGCAGGGACAGGGAATTGAGTGAGCAGTTCTTC. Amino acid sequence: CASSRDRELSEQFF.

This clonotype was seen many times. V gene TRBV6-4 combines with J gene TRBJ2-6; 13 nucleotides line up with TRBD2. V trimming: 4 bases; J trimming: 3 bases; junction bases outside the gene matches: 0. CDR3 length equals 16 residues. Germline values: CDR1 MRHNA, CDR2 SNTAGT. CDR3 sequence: CASSGTSGSGANVLTF. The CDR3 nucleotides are TGTGCCAGCAGTGGGACTAGCGGGAGTGGGGCCAACGTCCTGACTTTC.

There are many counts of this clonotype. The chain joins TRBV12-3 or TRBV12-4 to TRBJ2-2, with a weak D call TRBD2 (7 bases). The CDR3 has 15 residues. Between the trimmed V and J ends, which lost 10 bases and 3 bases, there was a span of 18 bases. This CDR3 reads CATEGGAEDTGELFF. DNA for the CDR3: TGTGCCACAGAAGGGGGGGCGGAGGACACCGGGGAGCTGTTTTTT.

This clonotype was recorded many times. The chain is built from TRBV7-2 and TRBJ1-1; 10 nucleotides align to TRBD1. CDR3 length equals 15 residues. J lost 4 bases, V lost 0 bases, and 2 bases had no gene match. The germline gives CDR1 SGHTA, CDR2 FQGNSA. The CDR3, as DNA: TGTGCCAGCAGCTTAGCGGGACAGGGGAGCACTGAAGCTTTCTTT. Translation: CASSLAGQGSTEAFF.

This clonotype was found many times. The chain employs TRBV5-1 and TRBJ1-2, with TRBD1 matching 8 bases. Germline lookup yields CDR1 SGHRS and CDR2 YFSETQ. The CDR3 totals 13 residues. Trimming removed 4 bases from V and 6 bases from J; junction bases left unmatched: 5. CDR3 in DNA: TGCGCCAGCAGCACGGACAGGGCGGATGGCTACACCTTC. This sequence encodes CASSTDRADGYTF.

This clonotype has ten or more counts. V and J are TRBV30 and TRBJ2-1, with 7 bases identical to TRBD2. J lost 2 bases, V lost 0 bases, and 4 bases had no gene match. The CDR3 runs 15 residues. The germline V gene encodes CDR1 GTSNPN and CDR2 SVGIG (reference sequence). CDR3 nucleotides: TGTGCCTGGAGTGTAGGCGGGAGCACCTACAATGAGCAGTTCTTC. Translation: CAWSVGGSTYNEQFF.

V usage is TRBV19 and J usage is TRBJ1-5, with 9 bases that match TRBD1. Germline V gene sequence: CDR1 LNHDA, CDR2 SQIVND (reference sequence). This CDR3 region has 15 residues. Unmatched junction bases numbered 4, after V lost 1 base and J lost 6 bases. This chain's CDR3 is CASSIGTGVFQPQHF. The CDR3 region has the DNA TGTGCCAGTAGTATAGGGACAGGGGTTTTTCAGCCCCAGCATTTT.